This TCR beta chain was retrieved from a study of blood T cells in healthy people across ages. Turning to the study itself: Capture by template switching was about one barcoded beta molecule per two T cells.

General study findings and limits: Underestimates were what the diversity estimates from one million T cells were considered to be.

This CDR3 has 17 amino acids. V lost 5 bases and J lost 4; bases outside the gene matches: 8. CDR1 is LNHNV and CDR2 is YYDKDF in the germline V gene (reference sequence). The second PCR ran about 6 to 12 cycles with a sample-barcoded 5' primer and J-beta primers. A template-switch adaptor containing 12 random nucleotides labeled each cDNA molecule. Via MiXCR, TCRdb re-called the 5' RACE reads, giving one row per CDR3 protein. The sample carries about 1.6 million distinct CDR3 sequences, about 35% recorded once. Each donor had 9 to 10 milliliters of peripheral blood drawn. This clonotype has just a few counts. Its cognate antigen is unknown.

The chain recombines TRBV15 with TRBJ2-5, with TRBD2 identical over 15 bases. The sequenced material came from blood. The sequence came from a woman aged 30 to 39 in good health. Here the CDR3 DNA reads TGTGCCACCAGCGTGGGACTAGCGGGAGGATCTGGAGAGACCCAGTACTTC. The encoded protein is CATSVGLAGGSGETQYF.